This T cell receptor beta chain was documented in a study of metastatic and nonmetastatic thyroid tumors. Study-wide context: Across blood and tumor or nodule tissue, repertoires from malignant and benign thyroid patients were compared with one another. Whole-study results and caveats: Malignant thyroid tumors reportedly had TCR beta diversity that was significantly higher than in benign nodules, in blood and tumor.

As to this clone: What it binds is not known.

TCRdb reprocessed the PCR reads using MiXCR. The sample gives 5,500 to 6,500 clones, over 35% of which show up once; around 17% is in the top ten. No patient had received any treatment before thyroid surgery. The CDR3 is 15 residues long. Germline-derived CDR1 and CDR2 are SGHVS and FQNEAQ. The V segment lost 7 bases and the J segment 9 bases; nucleotides outside the gene matches: 13. This receptor was identified in a male donor with papillary thyroid cancer or a benign thyroid nodule (not recorded which). Some clones in this sample may be carry-over from other donors' samples. The rearrangement links TRBV7-8 to TRBJ2-1; 9 bases agree with TRBD1. The sequenced sample consisted of tumor tissue. In DNA form, the CDR3 reads TGTGCCAGCATCTCAATACAGGGGGCCGTTGGTGAGCAGTTCTTC. Its protein is CASISIQGAVGEQFF.